Listed here are 3 T cell receptor beta chains from one sample, sequenced in a study of cytomegalovirus exposure and HLA in healthy donors. In the PCR, 60 Vbeta and 13 Jbeta primers were used. TCRdb's copy holds only in-frame clones and misses some; the assay was immunoSEQ multiplex PCR. Among about 150,000 clones listed, under 85% were seen once. The sample taken for sequencing was PBMCs. These receptors came from a woman in her twenties or thirties in good health and CMV-seronegative.

This clone was seen only once. V and J are TRBV19 and TRBJ2-5; TRBD1 aligns across 8 bases. The V gene end was trimmed by 4 bases and the J gene end by 1 base; junction bases not matched to a gene: 2. There are 14 residues in the CDR3. Germline assignment: CDR1 LNHDA and CDR2 SQIVND (reference sequence). The DNA for the CDR3 is TGTGCCAGTAGTAGGACAGGGTTCCAAGAGACCCAGTACTTC. Amino acids: CASSRTGFQETQYF.

As for this clone: Without the conserved terminal phenylalanine or tryptophan, this CDR3 likely stems from a read error. The chain links TRBV2 to TRBJ1-3; D ambiguous. The CDR3 loop spans 11 amino acids. CDR1 and CDR2 (germline): SNHLY, FYNNEI. V was cut by 8 bases and J by 6 bases, with 8 bases left in between. In DNA, the CDR3 is TGTGCCAGCGGAGTTGAAAACACCATATATCTT. The encoded protein is CASGVENTIYL.

The J gene is TRBJ2-3, the V gene TRBV11-2; 12 positions agree with TRBD2. V dropped 5 bases and J dropped 4; count of bases not matched to a gene: 7. Germline CDR1 is SGHAT and CDR2 is FQNNGV. CDR3 length equals 16 residues. The CDR3 reads CASSPAASGGADTQYF. Written as DNA, the CDR3 is TGTGCCAGCAGCCCGGCGGCTAGCGGGGGGGCAGATACGCAGTATTTT.